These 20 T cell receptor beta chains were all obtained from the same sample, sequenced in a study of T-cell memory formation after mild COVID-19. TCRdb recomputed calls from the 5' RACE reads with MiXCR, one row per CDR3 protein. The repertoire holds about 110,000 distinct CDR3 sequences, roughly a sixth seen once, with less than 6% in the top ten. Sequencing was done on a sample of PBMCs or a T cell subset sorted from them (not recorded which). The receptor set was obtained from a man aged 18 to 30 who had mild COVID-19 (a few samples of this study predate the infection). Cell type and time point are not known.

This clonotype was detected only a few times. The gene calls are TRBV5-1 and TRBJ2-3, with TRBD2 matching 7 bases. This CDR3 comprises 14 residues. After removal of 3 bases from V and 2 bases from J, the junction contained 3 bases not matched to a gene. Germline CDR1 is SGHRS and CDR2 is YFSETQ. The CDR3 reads CASSYERDTDTQYF. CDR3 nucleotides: TGCGCCAGCAGCTACGAGCGGGACACAGATACGCAGTATTTT.

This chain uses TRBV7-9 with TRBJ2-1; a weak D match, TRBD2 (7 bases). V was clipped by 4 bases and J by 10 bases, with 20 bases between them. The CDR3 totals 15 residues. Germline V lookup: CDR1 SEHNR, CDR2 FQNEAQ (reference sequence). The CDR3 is CASSWAWRGLHEQFF. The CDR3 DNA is TGTGCCAGCAGCTGGGCCTGGCGGGGGCTCCACGAGCAGTTCTTC.

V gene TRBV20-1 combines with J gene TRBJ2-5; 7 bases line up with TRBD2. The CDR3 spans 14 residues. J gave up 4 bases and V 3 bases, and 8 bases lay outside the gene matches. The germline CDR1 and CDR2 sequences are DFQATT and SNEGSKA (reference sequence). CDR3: CSARGWDYLETQYF. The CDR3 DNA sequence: TGCAGTGCTAGGGGTTGGGACTATTTAGAGACCCAGTACTTC.

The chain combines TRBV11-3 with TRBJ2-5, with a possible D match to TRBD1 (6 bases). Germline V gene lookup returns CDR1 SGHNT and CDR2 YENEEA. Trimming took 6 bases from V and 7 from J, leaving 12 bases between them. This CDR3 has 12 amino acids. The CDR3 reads CASSQGSGTQYF. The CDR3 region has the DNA TGTGCCAGCAGTCAGGGGAGTGGGACCCAGTACTTC.

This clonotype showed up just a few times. The CDR3 sequence is CASSHSTGDYGYTF. The CDR3 DNA follows: TGCGCCAGCAGCCACTCGACAGGGGACTATGGCTACACCTTC. The chain joins TRBV4-3 to TRBJ1-2, with TRBD1 identical over 8 bases. CDR1 is LGHNA, CDR2 YSLEER, per germline. This CDR3 comprises 14 residues. The V and J ends lost 3 bases and 3 bases, in that order; junction bases with no gene match: 3.

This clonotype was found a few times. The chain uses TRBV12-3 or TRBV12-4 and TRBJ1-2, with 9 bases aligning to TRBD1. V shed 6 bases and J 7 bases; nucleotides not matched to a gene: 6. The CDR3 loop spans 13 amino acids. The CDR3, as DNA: TGTGCCAGCAGATGGACAGGGGCGGGTGGCTACACCTTC. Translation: CASRWTGAGGYTF.

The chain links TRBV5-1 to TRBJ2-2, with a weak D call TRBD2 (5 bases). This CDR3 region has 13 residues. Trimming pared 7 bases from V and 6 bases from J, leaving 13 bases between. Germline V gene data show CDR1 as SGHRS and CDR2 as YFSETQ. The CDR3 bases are TGCGCCAGCGCTCCCATGGAGGCCGGGGAGCTGTTTTTT. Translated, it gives CASAPMEAGELFF.

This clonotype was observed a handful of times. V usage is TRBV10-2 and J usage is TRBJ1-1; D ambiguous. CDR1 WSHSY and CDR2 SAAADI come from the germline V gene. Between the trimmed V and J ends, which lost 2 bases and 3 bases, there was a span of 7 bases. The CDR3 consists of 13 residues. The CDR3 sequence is CASSENGDTEAFF. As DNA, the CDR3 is TGCGCCAGCAGTGAGAATGGGGACACTGAAGCTTTCTTT.

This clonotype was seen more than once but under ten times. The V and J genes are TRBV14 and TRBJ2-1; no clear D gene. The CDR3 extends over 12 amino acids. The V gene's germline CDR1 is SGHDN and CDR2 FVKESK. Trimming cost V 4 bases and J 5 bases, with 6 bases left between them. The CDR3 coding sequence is TGTGCCAGCAGCCGCCTCGACAATGAGCAGTTCTTC. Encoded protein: CASSRLDNEQFF.

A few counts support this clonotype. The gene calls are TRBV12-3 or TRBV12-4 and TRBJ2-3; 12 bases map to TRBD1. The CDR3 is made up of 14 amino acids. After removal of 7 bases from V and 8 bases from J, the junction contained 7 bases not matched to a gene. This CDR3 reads CASTPGQGAGTQYF. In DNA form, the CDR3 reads TGTGCCAGCACCCCGGGACAGGGGGCTGGTACGCAGTATTTT.

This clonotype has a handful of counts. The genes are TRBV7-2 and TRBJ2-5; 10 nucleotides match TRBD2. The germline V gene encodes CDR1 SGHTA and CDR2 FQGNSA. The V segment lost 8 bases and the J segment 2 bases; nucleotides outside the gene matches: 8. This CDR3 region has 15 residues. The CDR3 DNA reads TGTGCCAGCTTGAGTCAGCGGGGGGGGCAAGAGACCCAGTACTTC. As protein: CASLSQRGGQETQYF.

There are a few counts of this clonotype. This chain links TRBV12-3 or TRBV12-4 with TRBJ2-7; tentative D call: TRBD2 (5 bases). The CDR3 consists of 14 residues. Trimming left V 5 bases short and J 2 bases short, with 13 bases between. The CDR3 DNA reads TGTGCCAGCAGTATATCGGGATCTCCCTACGAGCAGTACGTC. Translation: CASSISGSPYEQYV.

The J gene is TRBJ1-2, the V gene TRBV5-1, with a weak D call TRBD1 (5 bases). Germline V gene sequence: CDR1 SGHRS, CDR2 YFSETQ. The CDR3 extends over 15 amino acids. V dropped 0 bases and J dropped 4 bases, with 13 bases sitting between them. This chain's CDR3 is CASSLVTDTSYGYTF. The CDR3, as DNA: TGCGCCAGCAGCTTGGTTACGGACACCAGCTATGGCTACACCTTC.

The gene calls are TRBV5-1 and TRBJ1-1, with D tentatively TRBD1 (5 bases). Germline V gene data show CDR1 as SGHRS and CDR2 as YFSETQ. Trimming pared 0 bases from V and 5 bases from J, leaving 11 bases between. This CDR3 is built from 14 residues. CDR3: CASSLAGGWTEAFF. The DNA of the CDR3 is TGCGCCAGCAGCTTGGCCGGGGGATGGACTGAAGCTTTCTTT.

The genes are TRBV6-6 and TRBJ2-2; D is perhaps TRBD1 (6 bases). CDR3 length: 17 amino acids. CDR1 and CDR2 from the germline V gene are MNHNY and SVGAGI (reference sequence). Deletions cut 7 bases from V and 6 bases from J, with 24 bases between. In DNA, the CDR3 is TGTGCCAGCACCCGAGCGGTTGGGGGACACGGGCCCGGGGAGCTGTTTTTT. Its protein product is CASTRAVGGHGPGELFF.

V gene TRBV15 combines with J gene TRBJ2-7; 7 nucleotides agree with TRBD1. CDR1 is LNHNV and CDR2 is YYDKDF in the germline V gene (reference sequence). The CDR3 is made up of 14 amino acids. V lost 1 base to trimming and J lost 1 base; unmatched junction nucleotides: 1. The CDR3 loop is CATSRGDSSYEQYF. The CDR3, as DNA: TGTGCCACCAGCAGAGGGGACAGTTCCTACGAGCAGTACTTC.

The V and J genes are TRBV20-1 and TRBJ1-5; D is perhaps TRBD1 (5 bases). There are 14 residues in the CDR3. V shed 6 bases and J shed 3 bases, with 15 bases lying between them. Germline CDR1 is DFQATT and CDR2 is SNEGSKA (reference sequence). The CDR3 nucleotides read TGCAGTGCCGCGAGGGGTTCGAACAATCAGCCCCAGCATTTT. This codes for CSAARGSNNQPQHF.

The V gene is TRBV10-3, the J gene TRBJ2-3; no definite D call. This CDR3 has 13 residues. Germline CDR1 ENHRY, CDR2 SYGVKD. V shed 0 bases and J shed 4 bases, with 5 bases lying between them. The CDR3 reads CAISESAPDTQYF. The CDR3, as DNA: TGTGCCATCAGTGAGTCGGCCCCAGATACGCAGTATTTT.

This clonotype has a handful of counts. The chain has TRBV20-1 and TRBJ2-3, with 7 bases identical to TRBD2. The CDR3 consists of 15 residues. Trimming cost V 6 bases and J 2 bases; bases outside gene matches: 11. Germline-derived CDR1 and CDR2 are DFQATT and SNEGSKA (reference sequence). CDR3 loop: CSAAFLAVPTDTQYF. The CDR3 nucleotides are TGCAGTGCCGCGTTTCTAGCGGTACCCACAGATACGCAGTATTTT.

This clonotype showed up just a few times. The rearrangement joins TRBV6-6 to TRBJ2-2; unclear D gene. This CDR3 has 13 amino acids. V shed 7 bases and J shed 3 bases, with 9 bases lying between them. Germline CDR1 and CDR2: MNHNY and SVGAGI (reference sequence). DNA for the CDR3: TGTGCCAGCAATCAACGGGACACCGGGGAGCTGTTTTTT. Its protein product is CASNQRDTGELFF.